These T cell receptor beta chains were read from a single sample in a study of T cells in Graves' hyperthyroidism and ophthalmopathy. TCRdb used MiXCR to reprocess the multiplex PCR reads, holding one entry per CDR3 protein. Among under 40,000 distinct CDR3 sequences listed, approximately 50% were seen once. The sequenced sample was blood. The receptors were sampled from a woman aged 45 to 65 with Graves' hyperthyroidism that later progressed to Graves' ophthalmopathy. The CDR3 runs from the conserved cysteine through the conserved F or W. Fields, in order: V gene, D gene, J gene, clone size, CDR3 protein, CDR3 DNA. The D gene is left open where the match is weak. Not all rows give a size; the values are once, few, many and, for expanded clones, a class.

V gene: TRBV24-1; D gene: NA; J gene: TRBJ2-7; clone size: medium-sized; CDR3 protein: CATSDSSYEQYF; CDR3 DNA: TGTGCCACGTCTGACAGTTCCTACGAGCAGTACTTC
V gene: TRBV10-3; D gene: TRBD2; J gene: TRBJ2-1; clone size: many; CDR3 protein: CAISRTSGSLYNEQFF; CDR3 DNA: TGTGCCATCAGTCGGACTAGCGGGAGTCTCTACAATGAGCAGTTCTTC
V gene: TRBV24-1; D gene: NA; J gene: TRBJ2-5; clone size: NA; CDR3 protein: CATSDFPLGAGETQYF; CDR3 DNA: TGTGCCACCAGTGATTTCCCCCTGGGGGCGGGCGAGACCCAGTACTTC
V gene: TRBV20-1; D gene: NA; J gene: TRBJ2-7; clone size: medium-sized; CDR3 protein: CSASPGEEQYF; CDR3 DNA: TGCAGTGCTAGTCCAGGGGAAGAGCAGTACTTC
V gene: TRBV20-1; D gene: NA; J gene: TRBJ2-4; clone size: many; CDR3 protein: CSARAIPGAVPDKNIQYF; CDR3 DNA: TGCAGTGCTAGGGCCATCCCGGGAGCTGTCCCTGACAAAAACATTCAGTACTTC
V gene: TRBV12-5; D gene: TRBD2; J gene: TRBJ2-7; clone size: NA; CDR3 protein: CAKPGLAGEEQYF; CDR3 DNA: TGTGCTAAACCGGGACTAGCGGGAGAAGAGCAGTACTTC
V gene: TRBV7-2; D gene: TRBD1; J gene: TRBJ2-5; clone size: NA; CDR3 protein: CASSPWTGIGETQYF; CDR3 DNA: TGTGCCAGCAGCCCCTGGACAGGGATAGGAGAGACCCAGTACTTC
V gene: TRBV6-5; D gene: NA; J gene: TRBJ1-1; clone size: many; CDR3 protein: CASSQQGYNTEAFF; CDR3 DNA: TGTGCCAGCAGCCAACAGGGATATAACACTGAAGCTTTCTTT
V gene: TRBV6-4; D gene: TRBD2; J gene: TRBJ2-7; clone size: many; CDR3 protein: CASSEAGGAVYEQYF; CDR3 DNA: TGTGCCAGCAGTGAGGCGGGGGGCGCAGTCTACGAGCAGTACTTC
V gene: TRBV11-2; D gene: TRBD2; J gene: TRBJ2-3; clone size: many; CDR3 protein: CASSVTSGKGDTQYF; CDR3 DNA: TGTGCCAGCAGCGTAACTAGCGGAAAGGGAGATACGCAGTATTTT
V gene: TRBV6-5; D gene: NA; J gene: TRBJ1-3; clone size: many; CDR3 protein: CASTPGTGNTIYF; CDR3 DNA: TGTGCCAGCACCCCAGGGACTGGAAACACCATATATTTT
V gene: TRBV7-8; D gene: NA; J gene: TRBJ2-2; clone size: NA; CDR3 protein: CASRGTLTGELFF; CDR3 DNA: TGTGCCAGCAGGGGGACCTTGACCGGGGAGCTGTTTTTT
V gene: TRBV11-2; D gene: NA; J gene: TRBJ2-3; clone size: many; CDR3 protein: CASSLDLAARTDTQYF; CDR3 DNA: TGTGCCAGCAGCTTAGATTTAGCGGCCCGCACAGATACGCAGTATTTT
V gene: TRBV28; D gene: NA; J gene: TRBJ2-7; clone size: NA; CDR3 protein: CASTVGGGTYEQYF; CDR3 DNA: TGTGCCAGCACCGTAGGGGGAGGTACCTACGAGCAGTACTTC
V gene: TRBV19; D gene: NA; J gene: TRBJ2-2; clone size: NA; CDR3 protein: CASSIEGDTGELFF; CDR3 DNA: TGTGCCAGTAGTATAGAGGGGGACACCGGGGAGCTGTTTTTT
V gene: TRBV2; D gene: TRBD1; J gene: TRBJ2-1; clone size: NA; CDR3 protein: CASSRDRGSYNEQFF; CDR3 DNA: TGTGCCAGCAGTCGGGACAGGGGCTCCTACAATGAGCAGTTCTTC
V gene: TRBV20-1; D gene: TRBD2; J gene: TRBJ2-3; clone size: NA; CDR3 protein: CSAKLSGSHNEQYF; CDR3 DNA: TGCAGTGCAAAACTCAGCGGGAGTCACAATGAGCAGTATTTT
V gene: TRBV20-1; D gene: NA; J gene: TRBJ2-7; clone size: medium-sized; CDR3 protein: CSATDWDSSYEQYF; CDR3 DNA: TGCAGTGCTACAGACTGGGACTCCAGCTACGAGCAGTACTTC
V gene: TRBV9; D gene: NA; J gene: TRBJ1-6; clone size: NA; CDR3 protein: CASSAGGRVNSPLHF; CDR3 DNA: TGTGCCAGCAGCGCTGGCGGACGGGTTAATTCACCCCTCCACTTT
V gene: TRBV19; D gene: NA; J gene: TRBJ1-5; clone size: many; CDR3 protein: CASSIEGLTVSNQPQHF; CDR3 DNA: TGTGCCAGTAGTATAGAAGGGCTAACAGTTAGCAATCAGCCCCAGCATTTT
V gene: TRBV5-4; D gene: NA; J gene: TRBJ1-1; clone size: NA; CDR3 protein: CASSLLSGGMNTEAFF; CDR3 DNA: TGTGCCAGCAGCTTGCTAAGCGGCGGGATGAACACTGAAGCTTTCTTT
V gene: TRBV24-1; D gene: NA; J gene: TRBJ2-5; clone size: NA; CDR3 protein: CATSDPEGAGQETQYF; CDR3 DNA: TGTGCCACCAGTGATCCGGAAGGGGCAGGGCAAGAGACCCAGTACTTC
V gene: TRBV24-1; D gene: NA; J gene: TRBJ2-2; clone size: NA; CDR3 protein: CASSANTGELFF; CDR3 DNA: TGTGCCTCCAGTGCGAACACCGGGGAGCTGTTTTTT
V gene: TRBV7-2; D gene: NA; J gene: TRBJ1-3; clone size: once; CDR3 protein: CASSLGVGSSGNTIYF; CDR3 DNA: TGTGCCAGCAGCTTAGGCGTGGGGTCTTCTGGAAACACCATATATTTT
V gene: TRBV30; D gene: NA; J gene: TRBJ1-6; clone size: many; CDR3 protein: CAWKFGFNSPLHF; CDR3 DNA: TGTGCCTGGAAGTTTGGCTTCAATTCACCCCTCCACTTT
V gene: TRBV2; D gene: TRBD1; J gene: TRBJ2-7; clone size: medium-sized; CDR3 protein: CASSGGDGQGRDEQYF; CDR3 DNA: TGTGCCAGCAGTGGAGGGGACGGACAGGGGCGGGACGAGCAGTACTTC
V gene: TRBV7-3; D gene: NA; J gene: TRBJ1-1; clone size: NA; CDR3 protein: CGGTPGVIMEAFF; CDR3 DNA: TGTGGCGGCACCCCAGGCGTAATCATGGAAGCTTTCTTT
V gene: TRBV20-1; D gene: NA; J gene: TRBJ2-3; clone size: many; CDR3 protein: CSARDPLWGITSTDTQYF; CDR3 DNA: TGCAGTGCTAGAGATCCTCTCTGGGGGATAACTAGCACAGATACGCAGTATTTT
V gene: TRBV19; D gene: TRBD1; J gene: TRBJ1-5; clone size: NA; CDR3 protein: CASSRGQGGQPQHF; CDR3 DNA: TGTGCCAGTAGTAGGGGACAGGGGGGCCAGCCCCAGCATTTT
V gene: TRBV14; D gene: NA; J gene: TRBJ1-1; clone size: many; CDR3 protein: CASSQQTRNTEAFF; CDR3 DNA: TGTGCCAGCAGCCAGCAAACACGGAACACTGAAGCTTTCTTT
V gene: TRBV12-3/TRBV12-4; D gene: NA; J gene: TRBJ2-5; clone size: many; CDR3 protein: CASSPPGLSSGETQYF; CDR3 DNA: TGTGCCAGCAGTCCCCCCGGTTTGAGTTCGGGAGAGACCCAGTACTTC
V gene: TRBV6-6; D gene: TRBD1; J gene: TRBJ2-7; clone size: NA; CDR3 protein: CASSSLEDRHEQYF; CDR3 DNA: TGTGCCAGCAGTTCTCTAGAGGACAGGCACGAGCAGTACTTC
V gene: TRBV19; D gene: NA; J gene: TRBJ1-2; clone size: NA; CDR3 protein: CASSTLWGDTYGYTF; CDR3 DNA: TGTGCCAGTAGTACTCTGTGGGGGGACACTTATGGCTACACCTTC
V gene: TRBV25-1; D gene: NA; J gene: TRBJ2-3; clone size: NA; CDR3 protein: CASSQSTDTQYF; CDR3 DNA: TGTGCCAGCAGTCAAAGCACAGATACGCAGTATTTT
V gene: TRBV5-4; D gene: NA; J gene: TRBJ2-1; clone size: NA; CDR3 protein: CASTPRRLAKSYNGQFF; CDR3 DNA: TGTGCCAGCACCCCGAGGCGATTAGCGAAGTCCTACAATGGGCAGTTCTTC
V gene: TRBV18; D gene: TRBD1; J gene: TRBJ2-7; clone size: many; CDR3 protein: CASSRDGTGSYEQYF; CDR3 DNA: TGTGCCAGCTCACGAGACGGGACAGGGTCTTACGAGCAGTACTTC
V gene: TRBV10-1; D gene: TRBD2; J gene: TRBJ2-3; clone size: NA; CDR3 protein: CASSEVAGDPDTQYF; CDR3 DNA: TGCGCCAGCAGTGAGGTAGCGGGGGACCCAGATACGCAGTATTTT
V gene: TRBV19; D gene: NA; J gene: TRBJ1-5; clone size: once; CDR3 protein: CASSQKRGVKPQHF; CDR3 DNA: TGTGCCAGTAGCCAAAAACGGGGGGTGAAGCCCCAGCATTTT
V gene: TRBV6-1; D gene: NA; J gene: TRBJ2-7; clone size: once; CDR3 protein: CASRGEYF; CDR3 DNA: TGTGCCAGCAGGGGCGAGTACTTC
V gene: TRBV11-3; D gene: NA; J gene: TRBJ2-7; clone size: once; CDR3 protein: CASSFFAGTTQNCGQYF; CDR3 DNA: TGTGCCAGCAGCTTCTTCGCAGGGACCACCCAGAACTGCGGGCAGTACTTC
V gene: TRBV24-1; D gene: TRBD1; J gene: TRBJ2-3; clone size: medium-sized; CDR3 protein: CATSHGTGGTDTQYF; CDR3 DNA: TGTGCCACCAGTCATGGGACAGGGGGCACAGATACGCAGTATTTT
V gene: TRBV9; D gene: TRBD2; J gene: TRBJ2-1; clone size: NA; CDR3 protein: CASSPIAGPYNEQFF; CDR3 DNA: TGTGCCAGCAGCCCAATAGCGGGCCCCTACAATGAGCAGTTCTTT